This T cell receptor (beta chain) comes out of a study of T cells after yellow fever vaccination (dated by TCRdb to between 2018 and 2021). Turning to the overall study: The SMART-Seq v4 Ultra Low Input RNA kit was used to prepare libraries from fractions with low cell numbers. Two healthy male donors, one aged 18 to 29 and one aged 30 to 40 years, made up the cohort. Bulk TCR alpha and beta repertoires were sequenced longitudinally to track T-cell clones before and after primary and booster YFV17D yellow fever vaccination. Blood was drawn at multiple timepoints before and after primary and secondary immunization, with bulk PBMC replicates and cell subsets isolated.

This clonotype appeared a few times. Its specific antigen is unknown. Base quality data are lacking; no much larger clone is found one base away. TCR cDNA was synthesized by 5'RACE template switching, which introduced a universal primer site and unique molecular identifiers. Priming of cDNA synthesis was performed from both the TCR alpha and TCR beta constant segments. Libraries were amplified in two PCR steps, with sample barcodes and sequencing adapters added in the second step. Sequencing of libraries was performed on Illumina HiSeq 2500 (2x100 bp) or NovaSeq (2x150 bp). The paper's data handling went like this. Reads were demultiplexed and collapsed into UMI consensus sequences with MIGEC, and V(D)J alignment was performed with MiXCR. Using edgeR on replicate PBMC samples, clonotypes were called vaccine-responding if FDR was below 0.01 and the log2 fold change was above 5 up to day 15. Each bulk clonotype was labeled CD4 or CD8 based on which sequenced repertoire, CD4 or CD8, contained the clonotype at higher abundance. TCRdb's own reprocessing of the public reads used fastp at Q25 and MiXCR and kept productive beta chains. Every distinct CDR3 protein forms one entry, paired with its most common genes and DNA. TCRdb assigned the V and J calls; the authors' analysis was not used. The sample contains some 300,000 distinct CDR3 sequences, roughly 8% of them found a single time. Together, the top ten hold 17% of the sample.

Germline trimming: 6 bases from V, 0 bases from J; junction bases outside gene matches: 6. CDR3 length: 15 amino acids, cysteine to phenylalanine. The retained sequence is limited to the CDR3, 45 bases, with the frame set at the first base. From a lookup of the germline V gene, CDR1 and CDR2 are ENHRY and SYGVKD. The sample's treatment or condition label is to be understood as: live attenuated yellow fever vaccine strain. At every blood-draw timepoint, two biological replicates of bulk PBMCs were collected. A standard Ficoll-Paque protocol was used to isolate PBMCs from peripheral blood. TriZol was used to extract RNA from bulk PBMCs, from CD4 and CD8 fractions, and from dextramer-positive and dextramer-negative fractions. General study outcomes and caveats: The secondary T-cell response was weaker than the primary response but faster, peaking on day 5 instead of day 15. Computational filtering was required because FACS-sorted repertoires could contain abundant contaminating clonotypes from the bulk population. Because the study included only a couple of donors, the extent to which the findings can be generalized is limited. Most clones expanded after primary vaccination were re-detected after the booster (approximately 95% of CD4 and about 88% of CD8), suggesting broad memory maintenance. A small share of clonotypes occurred in both CD4 and CD8 compartments, likely arising from convergent recombination.

This TCR was sampled from a man aged 18 to 30 who received the YFV17D yellow fever vaccine. This receptor chain uses TRBV10-3 and TRBJ2-3, with TRBD2 identical over 7 junction bases. The sample here was PBMCs, taken roughly seven weeks after the first yellow fever vaccination. The DNA is as follows: TGTGCCATCAGGGTCGGCGGGGGTAGCACAGATACGCAGTATTTT. The encoded protein is CAIRVGGGSTDTQYF.